What follows describes a single T cell receptor (beta chain). After re-calling the 5' RACE reads, TCRdb lists one entry per CDR3 protein, DNA absent. Recorded for this sample: about 390,000 distinct CDR3 sequences. CDR1 LNHDA and CDR2 SQIVND come from the germline V gene (reference sequence). The CDR3 is 16 residues long. These data come from a study of T cells expressing NK-cell markers. The sample taken for sequencing was blood T cells: a sorted CD56 or NKG2C T cell subset, CD4+ or CD8+ T cells, or bulk PBMC T cells (not recorded which). The chain combines TRBV19 with TRBJ2-3; TCRdb proposes TRBD2, but this gene call is untestable without DNA. This receptor was taken from a woman aged 50 to 65 in good health. The CDR3 here is CASSKSTSGNPDTQYF.